The clone carrying this TCR beta chain has a handful of counts. Its antigen is currently unknown. PCR was performed using 60 Vbeta and 13 Jbeta primers. Sequencing used immunoSEQ multiplex PCR; TCRdb keeps in-frame clones, though not all of them. The sample lists 150,000 to 200,000 clones; 81% were seen once. These data originate in a study of cytomegalovirus exposure and HLA in healthy donors. Regarding the study as a whole: Analyzed later, association rates of TCRs varied across HLA loci, with DRB1 most and HLA-C fewest. The likely origin of a cluster of highly shared sequence variants was a sequencing artifact. Most CMV-associated TCR beta chains appeared HLA-restricted in a later analysis.

CDR3 length: 17 residues. With 1 base removed from V and 0 bases from J, the gap between germline ends came to 10 bases. Germline loops: CDR1 MNHNS, CDR2 SASEGT. The rearrangement links TRBV6-1 to TRBJ2-6, with D perhaps matching TRBD1 (5 bases). The sequencing input was PBMCs. This clonotype was obtained from a man in his late teens or twenties in good health and CMV-seronegative. In DNA form, the CDR3 reads TGTGCCAGCAGTGAAGGGGGCAGCATCTCTGGGGCCAACGTCCTGACTTTC. As protein: CASSEGGSISGANVLTF.